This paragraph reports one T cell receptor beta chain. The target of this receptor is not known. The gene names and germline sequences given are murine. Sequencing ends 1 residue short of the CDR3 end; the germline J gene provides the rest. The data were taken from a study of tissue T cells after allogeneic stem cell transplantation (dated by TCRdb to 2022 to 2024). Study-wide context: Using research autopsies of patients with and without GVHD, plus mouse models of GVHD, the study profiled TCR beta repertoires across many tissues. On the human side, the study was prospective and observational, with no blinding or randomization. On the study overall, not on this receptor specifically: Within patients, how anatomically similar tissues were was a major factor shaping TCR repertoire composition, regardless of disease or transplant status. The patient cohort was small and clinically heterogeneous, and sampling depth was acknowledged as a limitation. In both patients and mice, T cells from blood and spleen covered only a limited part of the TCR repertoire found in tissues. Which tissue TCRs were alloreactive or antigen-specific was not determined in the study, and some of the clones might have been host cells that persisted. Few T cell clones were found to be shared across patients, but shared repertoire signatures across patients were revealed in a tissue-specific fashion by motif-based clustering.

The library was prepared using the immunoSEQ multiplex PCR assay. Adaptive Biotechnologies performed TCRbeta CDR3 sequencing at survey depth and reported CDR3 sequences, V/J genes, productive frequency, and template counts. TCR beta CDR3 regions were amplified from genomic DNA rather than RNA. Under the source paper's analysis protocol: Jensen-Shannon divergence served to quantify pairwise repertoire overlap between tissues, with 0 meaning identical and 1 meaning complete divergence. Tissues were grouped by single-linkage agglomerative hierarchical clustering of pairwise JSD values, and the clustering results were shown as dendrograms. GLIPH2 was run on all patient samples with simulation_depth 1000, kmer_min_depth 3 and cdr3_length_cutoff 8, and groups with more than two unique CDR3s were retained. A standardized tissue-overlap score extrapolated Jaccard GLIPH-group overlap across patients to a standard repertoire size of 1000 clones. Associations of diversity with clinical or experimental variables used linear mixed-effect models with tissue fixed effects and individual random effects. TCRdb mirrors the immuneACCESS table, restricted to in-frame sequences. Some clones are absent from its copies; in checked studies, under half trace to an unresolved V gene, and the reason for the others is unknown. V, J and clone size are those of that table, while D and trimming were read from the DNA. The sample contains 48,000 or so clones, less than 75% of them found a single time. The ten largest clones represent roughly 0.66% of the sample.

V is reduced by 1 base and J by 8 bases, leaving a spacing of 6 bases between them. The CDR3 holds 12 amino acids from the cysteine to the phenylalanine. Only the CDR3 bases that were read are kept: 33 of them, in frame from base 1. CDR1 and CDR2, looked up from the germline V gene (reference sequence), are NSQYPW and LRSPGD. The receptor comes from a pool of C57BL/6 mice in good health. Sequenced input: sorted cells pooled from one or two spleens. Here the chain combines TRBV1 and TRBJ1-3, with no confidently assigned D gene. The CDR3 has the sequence CTCSAVEDTLYF. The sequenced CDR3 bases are TGCACCTGCAGTGCAGTCGAGGATACGCTCTAT.